A selection of T cell receptor beta chains follows, all from one sample in a study of cytomegalovirus exposure and HLA in healthy donors. Assay: immunoSEQ multiplex PCR; the TCRdb copy retains only in-frame clones and omits some. The data contain roughly 250,000 clones, around 80% of them seen just once; the ten biggest clones take up about 0.3%. Sample: PBMCs. These receptors were collected from a girl aged 2 to 9 in good health and CMV-seronegative. Both conserved end residues are part of each CDR3. Fields, in order: clone size, D gene, V gene, J gene, CDR3 DNA, CDR3 protein. A D gene is named only where the DNA matches it firmly. Size is omitted from some rows. Given values are once, few, many or a class for expanded clones.

clone_size: -; d_call: -; v_call: TRBV5-1; j_call: TRBJ2-2; cdr3_nt: TGCGCCAGCAGCCCTAAAAGGACACTAACGAAGAACACCGGGGAGCTGTTTTTT; cdr3_aa: CASSPKRTLTKNTGELFF
clone_size: -; d_call: -; v_call: TRBV6-6; j_call: TRBJ2-5; cdr3_nt: TGTGCCAGCGGTACAGACCGCGAGACCCAGTACTTC; cdr3_aa: CASGTDRETQYF
clone_size: -; d_call: -; v_call: TRBV27; j_call: TRBJ2-2; cdr3_nt: TGTGCCAGCAGTTTCGGGACCGGGGAGCTGTTTTTT; cdr3_aa: CASSFGTGELFF
clone_size: -; d_call: -; v_call: TRBV10-3; j_call: TRBJ2-5; cdr3_nt: TGTGCCACCAACCGAGGAGTTCAAGAGACCCAGTACTTC; cdr3_aa: CATNRGVQETQYF
clone_size: -; d_call: -; v_call: TRBV15; j_call: TRBJ2-1; cdr3_nt: TGTGCCACCAGCAGACACAGGAGCTCCTACAATGAGCAGTTCTTC; cdr3_aa: CATSRHRSSYNEQFF
clone_size: -; d_call: TRBD1; v_call: TRBV6-5; j_call: TRBJ2-5; cdr3_nt: TGTGCCAGCAGTCCTGGGACAGGGGCGGAGACCCAGTACTTC; cdr3_aa: CASSPGTGAETQYF
clone_size: -; d_call: -; v_call: TRBV5-1; j_call: TRBJ1-1; cdr3_nt: TGCGCCAGCAGCTTGAGAGAGAACACTGAAGCTTTCTTT; cdr3_aa: CASSLRENTEAFF
clone_size: once; d_call: -; v_call: TRBV5-5; j_call: TRBJ2-6; cdr3_nt: TGTGCCAGCAGCTTACTTCCGGGGGCCAACGTCCTGACTTTC; cdr3_aa: CASSLLPGANVLTF
clone_size: -; d_call: TRBD1; v_call: TRBV6-1; j_call: TRBJ1-5; cdr3_nt: TGTGCCAGCAGTGAGGTGACAGGGTACAATCAGCCCCAGCATTTT; cdr3_aa: CASSEVTGYNQPQHF
clone_size: -; d_call: TRBD2; v_call: TRBV10-3; j_call: TRBJ2-7; cdr3_nt: TGTGCCAGCTTCGGGGGGATGGGGGTCTACGAGCAGTACTTC; cdr3_aa: CASFGGMGVYEQYF
clone_size: -; d_call: TRBD1; v_call: TRBV28; j_call: TRBJ1-2; cdr3_nt: TGTGCCAGTTCTACAGGGGGCGCAGGCGTTGATGGCTACACCTTC; cdr3_aa: CASSTGGAGVDGYTF
clone_size: -; d_call: -; v_call: TRBV29-1; j_call: TRBJ1-4; cdr3_nt: TGCAGCGTGTGGACAGTTCATAATGAAAAACTGTTTTTT; cdr3_aa: CSVWTVHNEKLFF
clone_size: -; d_call: -; v_call: TRBV5-1; j_call: TRBJ1-2; cdr3_nt: TGCGCCAGCAGCTTTCACCCGGGTTCGGGTGGCTACACCTTC; cdr3_aa: CASSFHPGSGGYTF
clone_size: -; d_call: -; v_call: TRBV27; j_call: TRBJ1-4; cdr3_nt: TGTGCCAGCAGTTTTACCCGGGGAAAACTGTTTTTT; cdr3_aa: CASSFTRGKLFF
clone_size: -; d_call: TRBD1; v_call: TRBV5-1; j_call: TRBJ1-3; cdr3_nt: TGCGCCAGCAGCCCTAAGACGACAGGGGAGGCTGGAAACACCATATATTTT; cdr3_aa: CASSPKTTGEAGNTIYF
clone_size: -; d_call: -; v_call: TRBV19; j_call: TRBJ1-1; cdr3_nt: TGTGCCAGTAGTATAGATCTCCAGGCTGGCACTGAAGCTTTCTTT; cdr3_aa: CASSIDLQAGTEAFF
clone_size: -; d_call: -; v_call: TRBV6-1; j_call: TRBJ1-5; cdr3_nt: TGTGCCAGCAGTGGAGAATTAACCGAAGGAGGCAATCAGCCCCAGCATTTT; cdr3_aa: CASSGELTEGGNQPQHF
clone_size: -; d_call: TRBD2; v_call: TRBV28; j_call: TRBJ2-7; cdr3_nt: TGTGCCAGCAGTTTCCCTAGCGGCTCTCTCTACTCCTACGAGCAGTACTTC; cdr3_aa: CASSFPSGSLYSYEQYF
clone_size: -; d_call: -; v_call: TRBV4-1; j_call: TRBJ2-7; cdr3_nt: TGCGCCAGCAGCCAAGTAGAGGGAGGCCGATACTCCTACGAGCAGTACTTC; cdr3_aa: CASSQVEGGRYSYEQYF
clone_size: once; d_call: -; v_call: TRBV5-1; j_call: TRBJ2-7; cdr3_nt: TGCGCCAGCACCACCAACTACGGATACGAGCAGTACTTC; cdr3_aa: CASTTNYGYEQYF
clone_size: -; d_call: -; v_call: TRBV30; j_call: TRBJ1-2; cdr3_nt: TGTGCCTGGACCAGACCCCTAGACAGTCGAGGCGCCTTC; cdr3_aa: CAWTRPLDSRGAF
clone_size: -; d_call: TRBD1; v_call: TRBV29-1; j_call: TRBJ1-2; cdr3_nt: TGCAGCGTAGTTACAGGGGGCAACTATGGCTACACCTTC; cdr3_aa: CSVVTGGNYGYTF
clone_size: -; d_call: -; v_call: TRBV14; j_call: TRBJ1-1; cdr3_nt: TGTGCCAGCAGCCAGTACGGGAACACTGAAGCTTTCTTT; cdr3_aa: CASSQYGNTEAFF
clone_size: -; d_call: -; v_call: TRBV9; j_call: TRBJ1-2; cdr3_nt: TGTGCCAGCAGCGCTGCCCGGACAGCCTTATCCTATGGCTACACCTTC; cdr3_aa: CASSAARTALSYGYTF
clone_size: few; d_call: TRBD1; v_call: TRBV10-3; j_call: TRBJ1-1; cdr3_nt: TGTGCCATTATGGACAGGGGGCTTACTGAAGCTTTCTTT; cdr3_aa: CAIMDRGLTEAFF
clone_size: few; d_call: TRBD1; v_call: TRBV7-9; j_call: TRBJ2-7; cdr3_nt: TGTGCCAGCAGCTCCGAGGGACAGTCCTACGAGCAGTACTTC; cdr3_aa: CASSSEGQSYEQYF